What follows is one TCR beta chain and its context. This sample is part of a study of T cell responses to AZD1222 COVID-19 vaccine. Here immunoSEQ multiplex PCR was the method, and the copy in TCRdb shows in-frame clones only, minus some. Among under 150,000 clones listed, around 90% were seen once. This CDR3 spans 14 amino acids. V was cut by 8 bases and J by 3 bases, with 16 bases left in between. Germline V gives CDR1 SNHLY, CDR2 FYNNEI. The specimen comprised peripheral blood, sampled 28 days after the second AZD1222 dose. The V and J genes are TRBV2 and TRBJ2-5; D call uncertain. The TCR comes from an adult who received the AZD1222 COVID-19 vaccine. The CDR3 region is CASPPSAIEETQYF. In DNA, the CDR3 is TGTGCCAGCCCTCCGTCTGCGATAGAAGAGACCCAGTACTTC.